Reported below is one T cell receptor (delta chain). Antigen: not known. The record originates from a study of Vδ1+ human thymocytes. Study results and limitations: Roughly 22% of thymic delta-chain sequences were Vdelta2, with few Vdelta3, unlike blood Vdelta1+ controls. In the thymus, TRG and TRD repertoires looked highly polyclonal with Gaussian CDR3 lengths.

The template was reverse-transcribed extracted RNA. The CDR3 regions were amplified by multiplex PCR from V-gene primers to a constant-region primer. TCRdb re-called the multiplex PCR reads using CATT. The table has about 54,000 delta-chain clones, 15% seen once. From germline, CDR1 is TSWWSYY and CDR2 QGS. The CDR3 consists of 14 residues. The ends were cut back, 1 base at V and 2 bases at J, with 8 bases in the middle. This receptor was obtained from a boy in the first two years of life who had congenital heart surgery. The material sequenced was Vdelta1+ gamma-delta thymocytes from the thymus. Subset noted: FACS-sorted CD3+ TCRalphabeta- TCRVdelta1+ TCRVdelta2- thymocytes. The chain recombines TRDV1 with TRDJ1; D is unresolved. CDR3 DNA sequence: TGTGCTCTTGGGGAACCTAAAGTGACCGATAAACTCATCTTT. Translated, it gives CALGEPKVTDKLIF.